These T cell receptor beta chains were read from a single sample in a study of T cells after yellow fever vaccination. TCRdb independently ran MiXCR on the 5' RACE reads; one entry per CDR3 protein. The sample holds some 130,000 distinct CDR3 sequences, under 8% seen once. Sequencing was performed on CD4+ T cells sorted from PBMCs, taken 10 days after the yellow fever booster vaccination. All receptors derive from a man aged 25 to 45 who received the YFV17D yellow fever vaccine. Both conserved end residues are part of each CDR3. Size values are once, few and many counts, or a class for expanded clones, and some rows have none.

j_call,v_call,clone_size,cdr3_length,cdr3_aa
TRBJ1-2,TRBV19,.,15,CASSTTGGFSYGYTF
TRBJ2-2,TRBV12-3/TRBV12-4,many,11,CASSSTGELFF
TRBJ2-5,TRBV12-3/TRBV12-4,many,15,CASSRSGSFQETQYF
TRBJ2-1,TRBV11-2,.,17,CASSPSDPGSTWNEQFF
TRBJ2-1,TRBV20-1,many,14,CSARSGTPNNEQFF
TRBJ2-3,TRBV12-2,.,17,CASRLAGGEGGTDTQYF
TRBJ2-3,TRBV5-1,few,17,CASSNSLQGVGADTQYF
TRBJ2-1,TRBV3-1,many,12,CASSISGVEQFF
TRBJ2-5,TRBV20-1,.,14,CSARAEPWGETQYF
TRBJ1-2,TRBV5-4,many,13,CASSDEGGYGYTF
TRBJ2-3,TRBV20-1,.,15,CSATTTSGSGDTQYF
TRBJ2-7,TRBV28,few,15,CASSVIDRDKDEQYF
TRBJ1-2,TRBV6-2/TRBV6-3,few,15,CASRPTGTQLGGYTF
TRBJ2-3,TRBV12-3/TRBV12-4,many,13,CASSRRRTDTQYF
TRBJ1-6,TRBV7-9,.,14,CASSFSNYKSPLHF